These 27 T cell receptor beta chains were all obtained from the same sample, sequenced in a study of cytomegalovirus exposure and HLA in healthy donors. It was with 60 Vbeta and 13 Jbeta primers that the PCR ran. Here immunoSEQ multiplex PCR was the method, and the copy in TCRdb shows in-frame clones only, minus some. The sample consists of some 120,000 clones, roughly 82% of them appearing once. The specimen was PBMCs. The receptors shown here come from a male donor in good health and CMV-seropositive.

The chain combines TRBV27 with TRBJ2-1; 11 nucleotides align to TRBD1. The V gene end was trimmed by 2 bases and the J gene end by 6 bases; junction bases not matched to a gene: 0. Germline V gene data show CDR1 as MNHEY and CDR2 as SMNVEV (reference sequence). The CDR3 consists of 14 residues. CDR3 bases: TGTGCCAGCAGTTTAGGGACAGGGGGCAATGAGCAGTTCTTC. As protein: CASSLGTGGNEQFF.

The V call is TRBV19, the J call TRBJ1-5; 10 nucleotides align to TRBD1. The CDR3 runs 15 residues. J lost 7 bases, V lost 3 bases, and 6 bases had no gene match. The germline gives CDR1 LNHDA, CDR2 SQIVND (reference sequence). The CDR3 here is CASSIAGQGPQPQHF. As DNA, the CDR3 is TGTGCCAGTAGTATCGCGGGACAGGGGCCACAGCCCCAGCATTTT.

The chain employs TRBV7-9 and TRBJ2-1, with D maybe TRBD2 (8 bases). Germline V gene data show CDR1 as SEHNR and CDR2 as FQNEAQ (reference sequence). The CDR3 runs to 15 residues. The V and J ends lost 5 bases and 8 bases respectively, with 19 bases between them. CDR3 DNA sequence: TGTGCCAGCAGCCCAGAAGGTAGCGGGACAGATGAGCAGTTCTTC. Protein sequence: CASSPEGSGTDEQFF.

The chain has TRBV4-2 and TRBJ1-1; D ambiguous. Per the germline V gene, CDR1 is LGHNA and CDR2 is YNFKEQ. The CDR3 extends over 11 amino acids. Trimming stripped 1 base from V and 8 bases from J, with 5 bases between. CDR3 region: CASSQAGEAFF. The CDR3 coding sequence is TGTGCCAGCAGCCAAGCAGGAGAAGCTTTCTTT.

The chain has TRBV2 and TRBJ2-7; TRBD2 matches at 12 bases. The ends lost 7 bases at V and 2 bases at J; junction bases unmatched: 18. Per the germline V gene, CDR1 is SNHLY and CDR2 is FYNNEI. The CDR3 spans 19 residues. The CDR3 loop is CASIQQTSGRGKNPYEQYF. As DNA, the CDR3 is TGTGCCAGCATACAACAGACTAGCGGGAGAGGAAAGAATCCCTACGAGCAGTACTTC.

This clone has just a few counts. V is TRBV5-8 and J is TRBJ1-6; D unclear. The CDR3 runs to 17 residues. Germline-derived CDR1 and CDR2 are SGHTS and YDEGEE. Between the trimmed V and J ends, which lost 2 bases and 0 bases, there was a span of 12 bases. The CDR3 DNA reads TGTGCCAGCAGCTTACTAATATTACCCTCCTATAATTCACCCCTCCACTTT. Its protein is CASSLLILPSYNSPLHF.

V usage is TRBV4-2 and J usage is TRBJ1-6; tentative D call: TRBD1 (5 bases). With 1 base removed from V and 8 bases from J, the gap between germline ends came to 15 bases. In germline, CDR1 is LGHNA, CDR2 YNFKEQ. CDR3 size: 16 residues. The CDR3 spells CASSQVVGAGDSPLHF. The CDR3 DNA sequence: TGTGCCAGCAGCCAAGTGGTAGGGGCTGGTGATTCACCCCTCCACTTT.

The rearrangement joins TRBV30 to TRBJ1-1; unclear D gene. Between the trimmed V and J ends, which lost 4 bases and 2 bases, there was a span of 11 bases. The germline V gene has CDR1 GTSNPN and CDR2 SVGIG (reference sequence). This CDR3 contains 13 residues. The CDR3 protein is CAWNGFENTEAFF. DNA of the CDR3: TGTGCCTGGAATGGCTTCGAAAACACTGAAGCTTTCTTT.

In this sample, this clone turned up a few times. The rearrangement joins TRBV6-6 to TRBJ2-1; 7 bases are a match to TRBD2. The CDR3 runs 14 residues. From germline, CDR1 is MNHNY and CDR2 SVGAGI (reference sequence). V lost 3 bases to trimming and J lost 14 bases; unmatched junction nucleotides: 13. CDR3 in DNA: TGTGCCAGCAGTTATCCCCACCGAACTAGCGCGGAGTTCTTC. Translating it yields CASSYPHRTSAEFF.

The table lists this clone with a count of one. This chain uses TRBV6-1 with TRBJ2-1; 9 bases match TRBD1. The CDR3 has 13 residues. V dropped 6 bases and J dropped 9; count of bases not matched to a gene: 6. The germline CDR1 and CDR2 sequences are MNHNS and SASEGT. The CDR3 DNA is TGTGCCAGCAGGGGGACAGGGTGGGGTGAGCAGTTCTTC. The encoded protein is CASRGTGWGEQFF.

The V call is TRBV10-3, the J call TRBJ2-7; 8 bases line up with TRBD1. J lost 2 bases, V lost 5 bases, and 5 bases had no gene match. Germline assignment: CDR1 ENHRY and CDR2 SYGVKD. CDR3 length equals 14 residues. The CDR3 DNA reads as TGTGCCATCAGTTCCGGACAGGGTCCCTACGAGCAGTACTTC. It translates to CAISSGQGPYEQYF.

The V call is TRBV7-2, the J call TRBJ2-1, with D maybe TRBD1 (5 bases). The CDR3 runs to 15 residues. V was pared by 5 bases and J by 2 bases, with 13 bases between. From germline, CDR1 is SGHTA and CDR2 FQGNSA. In DNA, the CDR3 is TGTGCCAGCAGCACCGACAGTCGCCCCTACAATGAGCAGTTCTTC. Protein: CASSTDSRPYNEQFF.

The chain uses TRBV5-1 and TRBJ1-5, with a tentative D call TRBD1 (6 bases). Germline V gene sequence: CDR1 SGHRS, CDR2 YFSETQ. The CDR3 is 14 amino acids. The ends were cut back, 0 bases at V and 9 bases at J, with 13 bases in the middle. CDR3 nucleotides: TGCGCCAGCAGCTTGGATGGACAGTCCGGGCCCCAGCATTTT. Its translation: CASSLDGQSGPQHF. The whole variable domain, filled in from reference TRBV5-1 and TRBJ1-5, reads KAGVTQTPRYLIKTRGQQVTLSCSPISGHRSVSWYQQTPGQGLQFLFEYFSETQRNKGNFPGRFSGRQFSNSRSEMNVSTLELGDSALYLCASSLDGQSGPQHFGDGTRLSIL.

The chain recombines TRBV6-4 with TRBJ1-2, with 8 bases aligning to TRBD1. The CDR3 runs 15 residues. After removal of 3 bases from V and 5 bases from J, the junction contained 8 bases not matched to a gene. Germline V lookup: CDR1 MRHNA, CDR2 SNTAGT. As DNA, the CDR3 is TGTGCCAGCAGTGATCGGACAGGGCCTGGGTATGGCTACACCTTC. The encoded protein is CASSDRTGPGYGYTF.

The chain links TRBV30 to TRBJ2-1; 7 bases agree with TRBD2. Looked up from germline, CDR1 is GTSNPN and CDR2 is SVGIG (reference sequence). The J segment lost 7 bases and the V segment lost 3 bases, leaving 9 bases of the junction unmatched. This CDR3 spans 14 amino acids. CDR3 loop: CAWRRREQRNEQFF. CDR3 sequence (DNA): TGTGCCTGGAGGCGGCGGGAGCAGAGGAATGAGCAGTTCTTC. Looking up the rest from reference TRBV30 and TRBJ2-1 gives the full variable domain: SQTIHQWPATLVQPVGSPLSLECTVEGTSNPNLYWYRQAAGRGLQLLFYSVGIGQISSEVPQNLSASRPQDRQFILSSKKLLLSDSGFYLCAWRRREQRNEQFFGPGTRLTVL.

This chain links TRBV27 with TRBJ2-1; a possible D gene is TRBD1 (7 bases). The CDR3 has 18 residues. Trimming stripped 5 bases from V and 1 base from J, with 21 bases between. CDR1 is MNHEY, CDR2 SMNVEV, per germline (reference sequence). The CDR3 loop reads CASSQSRGTAFSYNEQFF. The CDR3 DNA sequence: TGTGCCAGCAGTCAAAGCCGCGGGACAGCCTTTTCCTACAATGAGCAGTTCTTC.

This clone was seen a handful of times. The V gene is TRBV2, the J gene TRBJ2-7; TRBD1 is a possible D gene (6 bases). The germline V and J ends were trimmed by 9 bases and 0 bases, with 18 bases remaining between them. Germline CDR1 and CDR2: SNHLY and FYNNEI. The CDR3 totals 15 residues. CDR3 DNA sequence: TGTGCCAGAAGTAAAACCCGGGACAACTCCTACGAGCAGTACTTC. Amino acid sequence: CARSKTRDNSYEQYF.

The V gene is TRBV27, the J gene TRBJ2-7; D remains unclear. V was clipped by 2 bases and J by 2 bases, with 7 bases between them. This CDR3 region has 13 residues. In germline, CDR1 is MNHEY, CDR2 SMNVEV (reference sequence). CDR3 sequence reads: CASSLDKTYEQYF. The CDR3 region has the DNA TGTGCCAGCAGTTTAGACAAGACCTACGAGCAGTACTTC.

This clone was recorded a few times. The chain joins TRBV10-3 to TRBJ2-1, with 13 bases aligning to TRBD2. In germline, CDR1 is ENHRY, CDR2 SYGVKD. The CDR3 length is 18 residues. V shed 2 bases, J shed 0 bases, and the junction held 4 bases outside the gene matches. The CDR3 is CAISEQLAGGGSYNEQFF. The CDR3 nucleotides read TGTGCCATCAGTGAGCAACTAGCGGGAGGGGGCTCCTACAATGAGCAGTTCTTC.

V is TRBV30 and J is TRBJ1-5; TRBD1 agrees at 9 bases. From germline, CDR1 is GTSNPN and CDR2 SVGIG (reference sequence). J was trimmed by 7 bases and V by 3 bases; bases with no gene match: 7. This CDR3 is built from 14 residues. CDR3 in amino acids: CAWRLQGAGQPQHF. The CDR3 coding sequence is TGTGCCTGGAGGCTACAGGGGGCTGGGCAGCCCCAGCATTTT.

Remarks on this clone: The junction and the germline gene differ at one end; a read error may be behind it. The chain has TRBV10-2 and TRBJ2-7; perhaps TRBD2 as D (5 bases). The length of the CDR3 is 14 residues. In germline, CDR1 is WSHSY, CDR2 SAAADI. Here the CDR3 reads CAGSALDLGYEQYF. Written as DNA, the CDR3 is TGCGCCGGCAGTGCACTAGATTTAGGGTACGAGCAGTACTTC.

This chain joins TRBV7-3 and TRBJ1-4; TRBD1 might be the D (6 bases). The CDR3 spans 12 residues. CDR1 is SGHTA, CDR2 FQGTGA, per germline. CDR3 bases: TGTGGGGGTTCGGGGGGGCGGGAAAAACTGTTTTTT. Translation: CGGSGGREKLFF.

The chain couples TRBV6-5 to TRBJ2-2; the D gene is possibly TRBD2 (6 bases). The CDR3 sequence is 15 residues long. Germline V lookup: CDR1 MNHEY, CDR2 SVGAGI. Trimming took 2 bases from V and 5 from J, leaving 12 bases between them. The CDR3 sequence is CASSYRQGGTGELFF. For the CDR3, the DNA is TGTGCCAGCAGTTACAGGCAGGGAGGAACCGGGGAGCTGTTTTTT.

The chain is built from TRBV27 and TRBJ1-6, with TRBD1 matching over 8 bases. After removal of 5 bases from V and 8 bases from J, the junction contained 5 bases not matched to a gene. This CDR3 spans 14 amino acids. Germline values: CDR1 MNHEY, CDR2 SMNVEV (reference sequence). The CDR3: CASSLGQGDSPLHF. CDR3 nucleotides: TGTGCCAGCAGTCTCGGACAGGGAGATTCACCCCTCCACTTT.

The J gene is TRBJ1-1, the V gene TRBV28, with D unclear. There are 12 residues in the CDR3. V gave up 4 bases and J gave up 4 bases, with 7 bases separating them. Germline assignment: CDR1 MDHEN and CDR2 SYDVKM. CDR3 sequence (DNA): TGTGCCAGCAGTTCCAGCGGCACTGAAGCTTTCTTT. Protein product: CASSSSGTEAFF.

V and J are TRBV5-1 and TRBJ2-3, with D possibly matching TRBD1 (5 bases). Trimming took 0 bases from V and 0 from J, leaving 11 bases between them. CDR3 length equals 16 residues. Germline CDR1 reads SGHRS; CDR2 reads YFSETQ. In nucleotides, the CDR3 is TGCGCCAGCAGCTTGGGAGTAAGGGGAAGCACAGATACGCAGTATTTT. This encodes CASSLGVRGSTDTQYF.

This clone was found many times. The V call is TRBV19, the J call TRBJ1-1, with D hard to call. Trimming took 1 base from V and 5 from J, leaving 8 bases between them. This CDR3 contains 13 residues. Germline V lookup: CDR1 LNHDA, CDR2 SQIVND (reference sequence). The CDR3 is CASSIAKQTEAFF. As DNA, the CDR3 is TGTGCCAGTAGTATAGCCAAGCAAACTGAAGCTTTCTTT.